These 32 T cell receptor beta chains were all obtained from the same sample, sequenced in a study of shared clonotypes between healthy human individuals. The method was immunoSEQ multiplex PCR; TCRdb's version includes in-frame clones alone and lacks a portion of them. The sample lists 330,000 or so clones; 73% were seen once. The sequencing sample was made of memory CD4+ T cells sorted from blood. Subset: CD45RA-negative fraction. These receptors were taken from a man aged 25-45 years in good health.

The rearrangement joins TRBV10-1 to TRBJ2-7; D assignment may be TRBD1 or TRBD2 (5 bases each). From germline, CDR1 is WNHNN and CDR2 SYGVQD (reference sequence). V shed 0 bases and J shed 0 bases, with 12 bases lying between them. The CDR3 spans 16 residues. The chain's CDR3 is CASSESPGTASYEQYF. Here the CDR3 DNA reads TGCGCCAGCAGTGAGTCACCCGGGACGGCCTCCTACGAGCAGTACTTC.

This clone was counted a few times. The chain has TRBV29-1 and TRBJ2-1; 8 bases fit TRBD2. This CDR3 comprises 12 residues. Germline V CDR1 and CDR2: SQVTM, ANQGSEA. CDR3 residues: CSWSGSFDEQFF. For the CDR3, the DNA is TGCAGTTGGAGCGGGAGTTTTGATGAGCAGTTCTTC.

In this sample, this clone turned up once. A read error may account for a junction end that differs from germline. V usage is TRBV27 and J usage is TRBJ2-5; 10 nucleotides align to TRBD2. Germline V gene data show CDR1 as MNHEY and CDR2 as SMNVEV (reference sequence). This CDR3 is built from 13 residues. The CDR3 DNA reads as TGTGCCAGCAGTTTATCCCCAGGACTAGCGGTTCACTTC. Translated, it gives CASSLSPGLAVHF.

J is TRBJ1-3 and V is TRBV7-2; tentative D call: TRBD1 (6 bases). This CDR3 contains 14 residues. Germline CDR1 reads SGHTA; CDR2 reads FQGNSA. V gave up 5 bases and J gave up 4 bases, with 12 bases separating them. The CDR3 coding sequence is TGTGCCAGCAGCGCTGGACAGAGGGGAAACACCATATATTTT. This sequence encodes CASSAGQRGNTIYF.

This sequence joins TRBV11-3 and TRBJ2-3, with a tentative D call TRBD2 (6 bases). There are 12 residues in the CDR3. CDR1 and CDR2 (germline): SGHNT, YENEEA. The V and J ends lost 5 bases and 7 bases respectively, with 10 bases between them. The CDR3 DNA follows: TGTGCCAGCAGCCCGGGGGAGAATACGCAGTATTTT. Encoded protein: CASSPGENTQYF.

Details on this clone: The germline gene is not matched at one end of the junction; a read error may be the cause. The chain links TRBV7-7 to TRBJ1-1; tentatively, D is TRBD1 (5 bases). Germline loops: CDR1 SSHAT, CDR2 FNYEAQ (reference sequence). The CDR3 runs 15 residues. The CDR3 coding sequence is TGTGCTAGCAGACCAGGGTTCGTGGGGGGACCTGAAGCTTTCTTT. Amino acid sequence: CASRPGFVGGPEAFF. Supplemented by reference TRBV7-7 and TRBJ1-1, the full variable domain reads GAGVSQSPRYKVTKRGQDVTLRCDPISSHATLYWYQQALGQGPEFLTYFNYEAQPDKSGLPSDRFSAERPEGSISTLTIQRTEQRDSAMYRCASRPGFVGGPEAFFGQGTRLTVV.

The V and J genes are TRBV5-1 and TRBJ2-3; either TRBD1 or TRBD2 may supply D (5 bases each). CDR1 SGHRS and CDR2 YFSETQ come from the germline V gene. This CDR3 has 14 amino acids. V gave up 0 bases and J gave up 4 bases, with 9 bases separating them. CDR3 protein: CASSLDMGADTQYF. CDR3 DNA sequence: TGCGCCAGCAGCTTGGATATGGGGGCAGATACGCAGTATTTT.

This clone was seen a handful of times. The chain is built from TRBV4-1 and TRBJ1-3, with D possibly matching TRBD1 (6 bases). CDR3 length: 16 residues. Trimming took off 3 bases at V and 0 bases at J, with 12 bases between the two ends. Germline V gene lookup returns CDR1 MGHRA and CDR2 YSYEKL. The CDR3 DNA sequence: TGCGCCAGCAGCCAGCAACAGGGAAACTCTGGAAACACCATATATTTT. Its protein is CASSQQQGNSGNTIYF.

The V gene is TRBV5-1, the J gene TRBJ2-7; no reliable D call. CDR1 is SGHRS and CDR2 is YFSETQ in the germline V gene. V was clipped by 1 base and J by 3 bases, with 8 bases between them. The CDR3 has 13 amino acids. CDR3 residues: CASSLTADYEQYF. The CDR3 DNA reads TGCGCCAGCAGCTTGACAGCCGACTACGAGCAGTACTTC.

This clone appeared a few times. J is TRBJ2-1 and V is TRBV5-4, with 7 bases matching TRBD2. CDR1 and CDR2 (germline): SGHNT, YYREEE (reference sequence). Germline trimming cut 4 bases from V and 6 bases from J; bases unmatched to any gene: 7. This CDR3 comprises 14 residues. CDR3 nucleotide sequence: TGTGCCAGCAGCGCCGAACTAGCGCGCAATGAGCAGTTCTTC. Amino acid sequence: CASSAELARNEQFF.

This chain uses TRBV7-9 with TRBJ2-7; 10 bases fit TRBD1. This CDR3 comprises 16 residues. Unmatched junction bases numbered 7, after V lost 1 base and J lost 4 bases. CDR1 is SEHNR, CDR2 FQNEAQ, per germline (reference sequence). Written as DNA, the CDR3 is TGTGCCAGCAGCTTAGATTTACGGGACAGGGGTTACGAGCAGTACTTC. This translates into CASSLDLRDRGYEQYF.

CDR3 DNA sequence: TGTGCTAGTGGGGCGGGCGTTACATACACAGATACGCAGTATTTT. It specifies CASGAGVTYTDTQYF. This chain uses TRBV12-5 with TRBJ2-3, with a weak D call TRBD2 (5 bases). The CDR3 covers 15 residues. V shed 6 bases and J shed 2 bases, with 15 bases lying between them. The germline V gene has CDR1 LGHNT and CDR2 FRNRAP.

The rearrangement links TRBV9 to TRBJ2-3; a weak D match, TRBD2 (7 bases). There are 17 residues in the CDR3. V was shortened by 4 bases and J by 4 bases, with 22 bases between the two germline ends. The V gene's germline CDR1 is SGDLS and CDR2 YYNGEE. CDR3 coding DNA: TGTGCCAGCAGCCCGCGACTAGCCCAAGGGGGGGCAGATACGCAGTATTTT. It is translated as CASSPRLAQGGADTQYF.

This chain uses TRBV6-5 with TRBJ2-1; D might be TRBD2 (5 bases). The germline V gene encodes CDR1 MNHEY and CDR2 SVGAGI. The CDR3 is made up of 14 amino acids. Trimming removed 5 bases at V and 6 bases at J, with 14 bases between. CDR3 loop: CASSLKRVRNEQFF. The DNA of the CDR3 is TGTGCCAGCAGTCTCAAGAGGGTGCGCAATGAGCAGTTCTTC.

The chain is built from TRBV5-6 and TRBJ2-7; D ambiguous. V was pared by 10 bases and J by 6 bases, with 8 bases between. Germline-derived CDR1 and CDR2 are SGHDT and YYEEEE. This CDR3 has 9 residues. CDR3 coding DNA: TGTGCCCCCCTACGCGAGCAGTACTTC. It yields the protein CAPLREQYF.

The J gene is TRBJ2-4, the V gene TRBV18; TRBD1 is a possible D gene (6 bases). CDR3 length: 16 amino acids. Germline V lookup: CDR1 KGHSH, CDR2 LQKENI. V was trimmed by 5 bases and J by 0 bases, leaving 14 bases between them. CDR3 residues: CASSGKDSLAKNIQYF. The DNA for the CDR3 is TGTGCCAGCTCAGGGAAGGACAGTCTAGCCAAAAACATTCAGTACTTC.

The chain links TRBV6-4 to TRBJ2-7; perhaps TRBD1 as D (6 bases). Germline V gene data show CDR1 as MRHNA and CDR2 as SNTAGT. V shed 7 bases and J shed 0 bases, with 19 bases lying between them. CDR3 length: 16 residues. CDR3 sequence reads: CASIDHRTVDSYEQYF. In DNA, the CDR3 is TGTGCCAGCATAGATCACAGGACAGTGGACTCCTACGAGCAGTACTTC.

The V gene is TRBV5-6, the J gene TRBJ2-7, with a tentative D call TRBD1 (6 bases). The V end lost 3 bases, the J end lost 2 bases, and 12 bases lay between the germline ends. Per germline, CDR1 SGHDT and CDR2 YYEEEE. The CDR3 runs 14 residues. The CDR3 loop reads CASSSPTGPYEQYF. The DNA of the CDR3 is TGTGCCAGCAGCTCCCCGACAGGCCCCTACGAGCAGTACTTC.

This clone was recorded at least ten times. This chain joins TRBV10-1 and TRBJ1-1; D gene uncertain. Germline loops: CDR1 WNHNN, CDR2 SYGVQD (reference sequence). This CDR3 contains 12 residues. The ends were cut back, 8 bases at V and 0 bases at J, with 7 bases in the middle. The CDR3 coding sequence is TGCGCCAGCCCAACAGTGAACACTGAAGCTTTCTTT. Encoded protein: CASPTVNTEAFF.

The chain links TRBV7-9 to TRBJ1-6; D uncertain. Per germline, CDR1 SEHNR and CDR2 FQNEAQ (reference sequence). CDR3 length: 16 amino acids. V dropped 0 bases and J dropped 5 bases, with 11 bases sitting between them. The CDR3 coding sequence is TGTGCCAGCAGCTTAGCCCGGATAGGTGATAATTCACCCCTCCACTTT. It is translated as CASSLARIGDNSPLHF. The full variable domain, rest sourced from reference TRBV7-9 and TRBJ1-6, is DTGVSQNPRHKITKRGQNVTFRCDPISEHNRLYWYRQTLGQGPEFLTYFQNEAQLEKSRLLSDRFSAERPKGSFSTLEIQRTEQGDSAMYLCASSLARIGDNSPLHFGNGTRLTVT.

The genes are TRBV10-3 and TRBJ2-2; 7 bases match TRBD2. This CDR3 has 17 amino acids. Germline values: CDR1 ENHRY, CDR2 SYGVKD. J lost 5 bases, V lost 3 bases, and 12 bases had no gene match. CDR3 DNA: TGTGCCATCAGTGACCCTAGCGGTAGATCGGGGACCGGGGAGCTGTTTTTT. Translating gives CAISDPSGRSGTGELFF.

The chain recombines TRBV5-6 with TRBJ2-5, with D unresolved. This CDR3 has 15 amino acids. Germline CDR1 reads SGHDT; CDR2 reads YYEEEE. Trimming stripped 4 bases from V and 2 bases from J, with 15 bases between. Written as DNA, the CDR3 is TGTGCCAGCAGCCTGGGCGTCCCGAGTCAAGAGACCCAGTACTTC. Translation gives CASSLGVPSQETQYF.

V is TRBV5-5 and J is TRBJ2-1, with D perhaps matching TRBD1 (6 bases). The CDR3 length is 14 residues. V lost 6 bases to trimming and J lost 10 bases, with 20 bases between them. Germline lookup yields CDR1 SGHKS and CDR2 YYEKEE (reference sequence). The chain's CDR3 is CASNRDGGTREQFF. CDR3 bases: TGTGCCAGCAACCGCGATGGGGGCACGAGGGAGCAGTTCTTC.

The chain couples TRBV19 to TRBJ2-3; unclear D gene. The CDR3 length is 12 residues. Between the trimmed V and J ends, which lost 5 bases and 0 bases, there was a span of 3 bases. Per germline, CDR1 LNHDA and CDR2 SQIVND (reference sequence). CDR3 sequence (DNA): TGTGCCAGTAGTGTTAGCACAGATACGCAGTATTTT. Translating it yields CASSVSTDTQYF. Together with reference TRBV19 and TRBJ2-3, the CDR3 gives the full variable domain: DGGITQSPKYLFRKEGQNVTLSCEQNLNHDAMYWYRQDPGQGLRLIYYSQIVNDFQKGDIAEGYSVSREKKESFPLTVTSAQKNPTAFYLCASSVSTDTQYFGPGTRLTVL.

V and J are TRBV7-2 and TRBJ2-3; either TRBD1 or TRBD2 may fit D (5 bases each). From germline, CDR1 is SGHTA and CDR2 FQGNSA. This CDR3 spans 14 amino acids. The germline V and J ends were trimmed by 5 bases and 0 bases, with 9 bases remaining between them. DNA for the CDR3: TGTGCCAGCAGCCGAAGGGACAGCACAGATACGCAGTATTTT. It is translated as CASSRRDSTDTQYF.

The chain uses TRBV27 and TRBJ1-2; weak D call: TRBD1 (5 bases). The CDR3 extends over 17 amino acids. The germline V and J ends were trimmed by 1 base and 4 bases, with 19 bases remaining between them. The germline gives CDR1 MNHEY, CDR2 SMNVEV (reference sequence). CDR3: CASSLYRPGTMPYGYTF. CDR3 bases: TGTGCCAGCAGTTTATACCGTCCCGGGACTATGCCCTATGGCTACACCTTC.

This clone was detected once. The chain recombines TRBV5-4 with TRBJ2-4, with D possibly TRBD1 on 5 matching bases. Germline values: CDR1 SGHNT, CDR2 YYREEE (reference sequence). The CDR3 extends over 16 amino acids. Trimming took 2 bases from V and 3 from J, leaving 15 bases between them. The CDR3 spells CASSFQGARDKNIQYF. In nucleotides, the CDR3 is TGTGCCAGCAGCTTCCAAGGGGCGCGTGACAAAAACATTCAGTACTTC.

The J gene is TRBJ2-3, the V gene TRBV6-5; D not resolved. Germline V lookup: CDR1 MNHEY, CDR2 SVGAGI. Trimming pared 7 bases from V and 6 bases from J, leaving 14 bases between. The CDR3 extends over 13 amino acids. CDR3 region: CASTTPGSDTQYF. In nucleotides, the CDR3 is TGTGCCAGCACCACACCGGGTTCCGATACGCAGTATTTT.

The genes are TRBV5-4 and TRBJ1-1, with a possible D match to TRBD1 (6 bases). Germline loops: CDR1 SGHNT, CDR2 YYREEE (reference sequence). This CDR3 is 16 amino acids long. Trimming removed 2 bases at V and 1 base at J, with 15 bases between. The CDR3 reads CASSLQPTGQNTEAFF. In nucleotides, the CDR3 is TGTGCCAGCAGCTTACAACCTACAGGGCAGAACACTGAAGCTTTCTTT. Complete variable domain (other parts from reference TRBV5-4 and TRBJ1-1): ETGVTQSPTHLIKTRGQQVTLRCSSQSGHNTVSWYQQALGQGPQFIFQYYREEENGRGNFPPRFSGLQFPNYSSELNVNALELDDSALYLCASSLQPTGQNTEAFFGQGTRLTVV.

The V gene is TRBV11-3, the J gene TRBJ2-4; D gene unclear. The CDR3 has 13 residues. V lost 3 bases and J 9 bases, leaving 12 bases between the germline ends. In germline, CDR1 is SGHNT, CDR2 YENEEA. CDR3 bases: TGTGCCAGCAGCTTGGAGAGAAATGGCATTCAGTACTTC. Residues: CASSLERNGIQYF.

This clone was picked up many times. Other DNA sequences of this sample code for an identical CDR3. The chain employs TRBV18 and TRBJ2-7; TRBD2 agrees at 11 bases. V trimming: 3 bases; J trimming: 3 bases; junction bases outside the gene matches: 1. The CDR3 runs 14 residues. Germline values: CDR1 KGHSH, CDR2 LQKENI. DNA for the CDR3: TGTGCCAGCTCACCCGGGACTAGCGGCTACGAGCAGTACTTC. Its protein is CASSPGTSGYEQYF. The full variable domain, completed using reference TRBV18 and TRBJ2-7, is NAGVMQNPRHLVRRRGQEARLRCSPMKGHSHVYWYRQLPEEGLKFMVYLQKENIIDESGMPKERFSAEFPKEGPSILRIQQVVRGDSAAYFCASSPGTSGYEQYFGPGTRLTVT.

J is TRBJ2-1 and V is TRBV5-1; 10 nucleotides agree with TRBD2. V lost 2 bases to trimming and J lost 5 bases; unmatched junction nucleotides: 13. The CDR3 covers 18 residues. Germline lookup yields CDR1 SGHRS and CDR2 YFSETQ. The CDR3 region has the DNA TGCGCCAGCAGCTTCGGAACTAGCGGGACGGCTGGAAACAATGAGCAGTTCTTC. This sequence encodes CASSFGTSGTAGNNEQFF.